What follows is one TCR beta chain and its context. This likely stems from a read error, as it lies one base from a far larger clone. This sample was included in a study of regulatory T cells in long-lasting Graves disease. According to the study, TCR beta libraries were built with iRepertoire HTBI primers and CDR3-region Arm-PCR. TCRdb redid the calling of the multiplex PCR reads with MiXCR, one entry per CDR3 protein. Of 250,000 or so distinct CDR3 sequences listed, 20% to 25% are singletons. Time point reported: newly diagnosed GD, antithyroid drugs for less than 3 months. PBMCs were the source of the RNA used for TCR sequencing. The clonotype was recovered from a female donor with Graves disease. The sample here was peripheral blood mononuclear cells (PBMCs), taken at new diagnosis, from a patient treated with antithyroid drugs.

Here the CDR3 reads CASSSRLAEEQFF. The CDR3 DNA reads as TGTGCCAGCAGCTCCCGACTAGCCGAAGAGCAGTTCTTC. The rearrangement joins TRBV7-2 to TRBJ2-1; TRBD2 aligns across 7 bases. V lost 4 bases and J lost 10; bases outside the gene matches: 7. Germline-derived CDR1 and CDR2 are SGHTA and FQGNSA. This CDR3 is 13 amino acids long. The entire variable domain, with the rest obtained from reference TRBV7-2 and TRBJ2-1, is as follows: GAGVSQSPSNKVTEKGKDVELRCDPISGHTALYWYRQSLGQGLEFLIYFQGNSAPDKSGLPSDRFSAERTGGSVSTLTIQRTQQEDSAVYLCASSSRLAEEQFFGPGTRLTVL.